The clone carrying this TCR beta chain was counted a single time. Its antigen is still unknown. This specimen comes from a study of shared clonotypes between healthy human individuals. Background on the study: Every donor yielded three CD4 naive, three CD4 memory, two CD8 naive and one CD8 memory plate.

Findings and caveats of the study: The study found about 5% of naive CD4 clonotypes shared across several donors.

Germline V gene data show CDR1 as SGHNT and CDR2 as YYREEE (reference sequence). V was pared by 6 bases and J by 2 bases, with 16 bases between. This CDR3 has 15 amino acids. Libraries were prepared by immunoSEQ multiplex PCR; TCRdb keeps only in-frame clonotypes and omits some of them. The sample yields fewer than 2.5 million clones, over 85% seen once. Material: naive CD4+ T cells from PBMCs. Specified subset: CD45RA+ positively selected. The receptor was isolated from a man aged 18 to 29 in good health. Some clones in this sample may be carry-over from other donors' samples. This chain connects TRBV5-4 to TRBJ2-3, with D hard to call. Here the CDR3 DNA reads TGTGCCAGCACCCTAAGCACCCGTCCCACAGATACGCAGTATTTT. It yields the protein CASTLSTRPTDTQYF.